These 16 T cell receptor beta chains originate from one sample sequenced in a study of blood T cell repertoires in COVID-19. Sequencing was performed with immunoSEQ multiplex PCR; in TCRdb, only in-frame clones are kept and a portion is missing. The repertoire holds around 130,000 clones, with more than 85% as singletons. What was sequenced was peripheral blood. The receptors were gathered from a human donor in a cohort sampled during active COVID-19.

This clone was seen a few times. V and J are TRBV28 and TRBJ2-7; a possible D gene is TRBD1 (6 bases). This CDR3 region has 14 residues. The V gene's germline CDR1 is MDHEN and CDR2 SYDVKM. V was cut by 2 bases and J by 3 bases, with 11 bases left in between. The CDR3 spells CASSLPGRGYEQYF. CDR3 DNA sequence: TGTGCCAGCAGTTTACCTGGCAGGGGCTACGAGCAGTACTTC.

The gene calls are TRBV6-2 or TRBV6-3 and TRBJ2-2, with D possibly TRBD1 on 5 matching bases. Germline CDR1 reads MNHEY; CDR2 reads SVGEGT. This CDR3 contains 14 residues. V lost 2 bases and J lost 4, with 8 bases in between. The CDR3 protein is CASSYQGRTGELFF. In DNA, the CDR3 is TGTGCCAGCAGTTACCAGGGCCGCACCGGGGAGCTGTTTTTT.

The CDR3 loop is CASSRGGQGYTF. Written as DNA, the CDR3 is TGTGCCAGCTCCCGCGGTGGACAGGGCTACACCTTC. The V call is TRBV18, the J call TRBJ1-2; weak D call: TRBD1 (6 bases). CDR3 length equals 12 residues. V dropped 6 bases and J dropped 8 bases, with 13 bases sitting between them. Germline V gene lookup returns CDR1 KGHSH and CDR2 LQKENI.

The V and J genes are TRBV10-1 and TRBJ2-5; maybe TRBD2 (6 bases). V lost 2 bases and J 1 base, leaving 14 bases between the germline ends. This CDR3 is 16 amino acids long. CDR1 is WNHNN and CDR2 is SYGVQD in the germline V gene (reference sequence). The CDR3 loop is CASSESSGVGQETQYF. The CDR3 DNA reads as TGCGCCAGCAGTGAGAGCTCGGGAGTGGGCCAAGAGACCCAGTACTTC.

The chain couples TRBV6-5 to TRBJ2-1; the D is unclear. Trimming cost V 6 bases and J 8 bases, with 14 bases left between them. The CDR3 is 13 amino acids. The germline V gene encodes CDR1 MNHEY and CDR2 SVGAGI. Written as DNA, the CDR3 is TGTGCCAGCAGCCCCTCGACACTTTATGAGCAGTTCTTC. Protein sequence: CASSPSTLYEQFF.

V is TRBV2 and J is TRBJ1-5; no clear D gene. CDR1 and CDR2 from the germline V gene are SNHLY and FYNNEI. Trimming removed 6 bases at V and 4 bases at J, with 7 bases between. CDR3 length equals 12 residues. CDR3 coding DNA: TGTGCCAGCAGCAAACAGAATCAGCCCCAGCATTTT. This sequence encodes CASSKQNQPQHF.

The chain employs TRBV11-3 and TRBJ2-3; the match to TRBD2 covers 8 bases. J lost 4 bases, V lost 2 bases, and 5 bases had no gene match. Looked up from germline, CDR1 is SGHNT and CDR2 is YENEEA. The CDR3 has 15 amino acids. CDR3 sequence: CASSLNGGASDTQYF. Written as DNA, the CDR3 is TGTGCCAGCAGCTTAAACGGGGGGGCTTCAGATACGCAGTATTTT.

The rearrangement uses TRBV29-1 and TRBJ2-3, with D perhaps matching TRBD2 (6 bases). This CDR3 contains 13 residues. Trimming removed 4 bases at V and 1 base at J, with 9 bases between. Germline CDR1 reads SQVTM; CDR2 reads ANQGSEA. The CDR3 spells CSVGSSGTDTQYF. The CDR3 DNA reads TGCAGCGTTGGGTCTAGCGGCACAGATACGCAGTATTTT.

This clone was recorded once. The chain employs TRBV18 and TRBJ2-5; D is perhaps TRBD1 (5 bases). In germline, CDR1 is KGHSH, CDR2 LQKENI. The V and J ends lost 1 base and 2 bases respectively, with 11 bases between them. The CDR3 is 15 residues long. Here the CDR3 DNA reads TGTGCCAGCTCACCACTGGCAGGGCCTCAAGAGACCCAGTACTTC. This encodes CASSPLAGPQETQYF. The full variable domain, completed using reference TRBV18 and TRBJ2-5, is NAGVMQNPRHLVRRRGQEARLRCSPMKGHSHVYWYRQLPEEGLKFMVYLQKENIIDESGMPKERFSAEFPKEGPSILRIQQVVRGDSAAYFCASSPLAGPQETQYFGPGTRLLVL.

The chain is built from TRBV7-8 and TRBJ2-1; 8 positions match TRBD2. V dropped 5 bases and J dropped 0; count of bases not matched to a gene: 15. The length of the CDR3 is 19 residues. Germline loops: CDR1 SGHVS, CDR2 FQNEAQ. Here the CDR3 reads CASSHPGTSYTSSYNEQFF. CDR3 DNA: TGTGCCAGCAGCCACCCCGGGACTAGTTATACTAGCTCCTACAATGAGCAGTTCTTC.

CDR3 region: CASSLWGGAGRGDEQFF. The CDR3 nucleotides read TGTGCCAGCAGTTTATGGGGGGGTGCGGGGCGCGGAGATGAGCAGTTCTTC. The chain combines TRBV28 with TRBJ2-1; tentative D call: TRBD2 (6 bases). The CDR3 runs to 17 residues. V was clipped by 0 bases and J by 8 bases, with 20 bases between them. CDR1 is MDHEN and CDR2 is SYDVKM in the germline V gene. The full variable domain, its missing parts supplied by reference TRBV28 and TRBJ2-1, is DVKVTQSSRYLVKRTGEKVFLECVQDMDHENMFWYRQDPGLGLRLIYFSYDVKMKEKGDIPEGYSVSREKKERFSLILESASTNQTSMYLCASSLWGGAGRGDEQFFGPGTRLTVL.

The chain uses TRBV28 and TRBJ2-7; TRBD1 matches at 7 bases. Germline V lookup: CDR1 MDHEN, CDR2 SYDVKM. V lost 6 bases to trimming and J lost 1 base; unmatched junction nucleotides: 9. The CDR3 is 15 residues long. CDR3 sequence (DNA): TGTGCCAGCAGCAAAAGGACAGGATCGTCCTACGAGCAGTACTTC. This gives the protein CASSKRTGSSYEQYF.

The CDR3 loop reads CASNEQGGAIQYF. The CDR3 nucleotides read TGTGCCAGCAACGAGCAGGGGGGAGCCATTCAGTACTTC. This chain joins TRBV6-5 and TRBJ2-4; possibly TRBD1 for D (7 bases). This CDR3 contains 13 residues. Germline values: CDR1 MNHEY, CDR2 SVGAGI. Trimming stripped 7 bases from V and 9 bases from J, with 16 bases between.

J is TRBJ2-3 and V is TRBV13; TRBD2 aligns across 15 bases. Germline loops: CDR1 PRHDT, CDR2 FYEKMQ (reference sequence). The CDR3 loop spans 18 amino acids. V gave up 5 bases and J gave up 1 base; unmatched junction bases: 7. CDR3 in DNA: TGTGCCAGCAGCCCGGGACTAGCGGGGGGTTCGGGCACAGATACGCAGTATTTT. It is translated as CASSPGLAGGSGTDTQYF.

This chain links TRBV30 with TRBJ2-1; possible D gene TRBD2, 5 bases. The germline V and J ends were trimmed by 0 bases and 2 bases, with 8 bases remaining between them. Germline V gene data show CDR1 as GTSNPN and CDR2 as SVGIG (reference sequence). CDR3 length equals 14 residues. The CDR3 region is CAWSVRRTYNEQFF. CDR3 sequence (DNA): TGTGCCTGGAGTGTACGGAGGACCTACAATGAGCAGTTCTTC.

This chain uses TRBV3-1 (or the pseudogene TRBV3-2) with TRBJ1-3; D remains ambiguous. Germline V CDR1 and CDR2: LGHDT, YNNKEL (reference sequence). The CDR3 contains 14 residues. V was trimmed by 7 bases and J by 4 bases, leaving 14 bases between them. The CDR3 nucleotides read TGTGCCAGCAAAAAGAACAATGCAGGAAACACCATATATTTT. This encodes CASKKNNAGNTIYF.